This TCR beta chain was recovered during a study of T cells in Graves' hyperthyroidism and ophthalmopathy. The wider study: Blood from the periphery was taken at initial diagnosis, before any treatment.

TCR beta CDR3 region amplification was performed from RNA transcripts. HTBI primers drove first-round RT-PCR of the TCR CDR3. Each CDR3 protein gets one entry after TCRdb re-called the multiplex PCR reads with MiXCR. The sample includes roughly 380,000 distinct CDR3 sequences, approximately 18% of them seen just once. Researchers barred patients who had uncontrolled infection, other autoimmune disease, pregnancy or lactation. The diagnoses drew upon clinical symptoms, serum thyroxine and TRAb, thyroid ultrasound and orbital computed tomography. This clonotype was obtained from a woman aged 40 to 50 with Graves' ophthalmopathy. The sequenced material came from blood.

CDR3 nucleotides: TGTGCCTGGAGTTACGGGACAGGGGGCGGAAAGCAGTACTTC. Translation gives CAWSYGTGGGKQYF. This sequence joins TRBV30 and TRBJ2-7; 12 nucleotides match TRBD1. V shed 2 bases, J shed 8 bases, and the junction held 7 bases outside the gene matches. The CDR3 extends over 14 amino acids. In germline, CDR1 is GTSNPN, CDR2 SVGIG (reference sequence).